This T cell receptor beta chain was recovered during a study of shared clonotypes between healthy human individuals. The CDR3 length is 14 residues. Germline CDR1 and CDR2: WNHNN and SYGVQD (reference sequence). Trimming removed 2 bases at V and 3 bases at J, with 9 bases between. Sequencing used immunoSEQ multiplex PCR; TCRdb keeps in-frame clones, though not all of them. The sample records some 2.1 million clones, 95% being singletons. This clonotype was sampled from a man aged 18 to 30 in good health. This chain links TRBV10-1 with TRBJ2-3, with a weak D call TRBD2 (6 bases). Source material: naive CD4+ T cells sorted from blood. As to subset: CD45RA+ positively selected. CDR3 sequence: CASSEVLATDTQYF. In DNA form, the CDR3 reads TGCGCCAGCAGTGAGGTCCTAGCGACAGATACGCAGTATTTT.